This T cell receptor beta chain was identified in a study of blood T cell repertoires in COVID-19. Overall study: Samples of COVID-19 (acute and convalescent) were obtained from the United States, Italy and Spain. Nucleic acid was either cDNA or gDNA, and it came from T cells, B-cell-depleted T cells, or PBMCs.

The authors' processing: How many nucleated cells were present was estimated from reference gene primer amplification. TCRdb's copy holds only in-frame clones and misses some; the assay was immunoSEQ multiplex PCR. D and trimming were read from the DNA, whereas the V and J calls and clone size are those reported in that table. The table lists over 30,000 clones, 83% of them singletons. Germline lookup yields CDR1 LGHDT and CDR2 YNNKEL (reference sequence). The CDR3 runs 18 residues. With V trimmed by 7 bases and J by 0 bases, 15 bases remained unmatched. The chain combines TRBV3-1 (or the pseudogene TRBV3-2) with TRBJ2-3; 8 nucleotides line up with TRBD1. The origin of this receptor is a man in his fifties or sixties with acute or convalescent COVID-19. Sequences were obtained from peripheral blood. In nucleotides, the CDR3 is TGTGCCAGCAAAAGTGGGGCAGGGGGCGCGGGGAGCACAGATACGCAGTATTTT. Protein product: CASKSGAGGAGSTDTQYF.